A selection of T cell receptor beta chains follows, all from one sample in a study of control samples from healthy donors and cancer patients. Profiled with immunoSEQ multiplex PCR; TCRdb holds only in-frame clones, not every one. The table lists more than 150,000 clones, approximately 90% of them singletons. Sequencing used blood. These receptors came from a young woman in good health. Both conserved end residues are part of each CDR3. A D gene is named only where the DNA matches it firmly. Size tells how often a clone was seen (once, few, many) or the class of an expanded clone, and some rows leave it out.

V gene	clone size	D gene	J gene	CDR3 DNA	CDR3 protein
TRBV19	NA	NA	TRBJ2-7	TGTGCCAGTAGCCCCTGGGGGTTGGGTTACGAGCAGTACTTC	CASSPWGLGYEQYF
TRBV13	NA	TRBD1	TRBJ2-7	TGTGCCAGCAGCTTATCCGGGACAGGTTCCTACGAGCAGTACTTC	CASSLSGTGSYEQYF
TRBV6-4	NA	TRBD2	TRBJ2-1	TGTGCCAGCAGTGGAGCGGGAGAGATGGATGAGCAGTTCTTC	CASSGAGEMDEQFF
TRBV28	few	TRBD1	TRBJ2-7	TGTGCCAGCAGTTTAGGGGGCCGGGGACAGGGGCCCCCCTACGAGCAGTACTTC	CASSLGGRGQGPPYEQYF
TRBV15	NA	NA	TRBJ1-5	TGTGCCACCGGCAGGGGAGGTGGCAATCAGCCCCAGCATTTT	CATGRGGGNQPQHF
TRBV12-2	NA	NA	TRBJ1-4	TGTGCAAGTCGCTTAGGGACAGGGGGCGAAAAACTGTTTTTT	CASRLGTGGEKLFF
TRBV20-1	NA	NA	TRBJ2-5	TGCAGTGCGTGGGGAAGGACCCAGTACTTC	CSAWGRTQYF
TRBV9	NA	TRBD2	TRBJ2-1	TGTGCCAGCAGTATCTACGGGGGGGACAATGAGCAGTTCTTC	CASSIYGGDNEQFF
TRBV7-9	NA	NA	TRBJ2-5	TGTGCCAGCAGCTTAGCGTTGGCCTCGGCCCAGTACTTC	CASSLALASAQYF
TRBV11-1	NA	NA	TRBJ2-7	TGTGCCAGCAGCTCTCGAAGGGCTAGTTCCGGCGAGGAGCAGTACTTC	CASSSRRASSGEEQYF
TRBV28	NA	TRBD1	TRBJ1-1	TGTGCCAGCAGCCTTACGCGACCCTTCCCCCGGACAGGGAGGAACACTGAAGCTTTCTTT	CASSLTRPFPRTGRNTEAFF
TRBV7-9	NA	NA	TRBJ2-5	TGTGCCAGCAGCCCAGACCTTTGGGAGACCCAGTACTTC	CASSPDLWETQYF
TRBV29-1	NA	TRBD1	TRBJ1-2	TGCAGCGCCCGGGACAGCCTTTATGGCTACACCTTC	CSARDSLYGYTF
TRBV14	NA	NA	TRBJ1-1	TGTGCCAGCAGCCGAGGCGGGGGAAGGGCTGAAGCTTTCTTT	CASSRGGGRAEAFF
TRBV12-3/TRBV12-4	NA	NA	TRBJ2-5	TGTGCCAGCAGTGGGCAGGGCCAAGAGACCCAGTACTTC	CASSGQGQETQYF
TRBV5-1	NA	NA	TRBJ2-1	TGCGCCAGCAGCTTGGGTGGGTCCCCCTACAATGAGCAGTTCTTC	CASSLGGSPYNEQFF
TRBV29-1	NA	NA	TRBJ1-4	TGCAGCGTTGAGGGCACAGACCAAGAAAAACTGTTTTTT	CSVEGTDQEKLFF
TRBV7-2	NA	NA	TRBJ2-1	TGTGCCAGCTCCCCCCAACCGAACAATGAGCAGTTCTTC	CASSPQPNNEQFF
TRBV2	NA	NA	TRBJ2-2	TGTGCCAGCAGCCAAAGCGGGACATTCACCGGGGAGCTGTTTTTT	CASSQSGTFTGELFF
TRBV6-4	NA	TRBD1	TRBJ2-1	TGTGCCAGCAGTGACTCGAGACAGGGTAGCGATGAGCAGTTCTTC	CASSDSRQGSDEQFF
TRBV5-1	once	TRBD1	TRBJ2-4	TGCGCCAGCAGCTTGGTGGGACAGGGTGGCAAAAACATTCAGTACTTC	CASSLVGQGGKNIQYF
TRBV28	NA	NA	TRBJ1-5	TGTGCCAGCAGTTTAGAGTATAGCAATCAGCCCCAGCATTTT	CASSLEYSNQPQHF
TRBV5-1	NA	NA	TRBJ2-5	TGCGCCAGCAGCCCCGGGACCTACCAAGAGACCCAGTACTTC	CASSPGTYQETQYF
TRBV29-1	NA	NA	TRBJ1-5	TGCAGCGTTGTGGGGAGTGGCAATCAGCCCCAGCATTTT	CSVVGSGNQPQHF
TRBV10-2	NA	TRBD2	TRBJ2-3	TGCGCCAGCCGATCCACTAGCGCCGGCGATACGCAGTATTTT	CASRSTSAGDTQYF
TRBV18	NA	NA	TRBJ2-5	TGTGCCAGCTCACCACCGCCACTCACCGGTGGGGAGACCCAGTACTTC	CASSPPPLTGGETQYF
TRBV5-1	NA	NA	TRBJ2-7	TGCGCCAGCAGCCCCGGGACAACTCTCTACGAGCAGTACTTC	CASSPGTTLYEQYF
TRBV4-1	NA	NA	TRBJ1-2	TGCGCCAGCAGCCAAGGGTGGGGCGAGGGCTACACCTTC	CASSQGWGEGYTF
TRBV2	NA	TRBD1	TRBJ1-5	TGTGCCAGCAGTGAGGGGTTAGCAGGGGGCGCGGGTCAGCCCCAGCATTTT	CASSEGLAGGAGQPQHF
TRBV20-1	NA	NA	TRBJ2-7	TGCAGTAGCACCGGGGCCTACGAGCAGTACTTC	CSSTGAYEQYF
TRBV6-2/TRBV6-3	NA	TRBD2	TRBJ2-1	TGTGCCAGCAGTTACTTGGGACTAGCGGGGGGGTGGACCTACAATGAGCAGTTCTTC	CASSYLGLAGGWTYNEQFF
TRBV7-9	many	NA	TRBJ1-6	TGTGCCAGCAGCTTAGGGTCAGTCTGGAATTCACCCCTCCACTTT	CASSLGSVWNSPLHF
TRBV30	NA	NA	TRBJ1-5	TGTGCCTGGAGTGTCGTAGGGGATAGCAATCAGCCCCAGCATTTT	CAWSVVGDSNQPQHF
TRBV20-1	NA	NA	TRBJ2-1	TGCAGTGCTAGTTCTCTAAGCGCCGACAATGAGCAGTTCTTC	CSASSLSADNEQFF
TRBV19	NA	NA	TRBJ2-2	TGTGCCAGTAGTATAGGCGGGACGAACACCGGGGAGCTGTTTTTT	CASSIGGTNTGELFF
TRBV11-2	NA	NA	TRBJ2-4	TGTGCCAGCAGCCCCTTCGATCGAGCCAAAAACATTCAGTACTTC	CASSPFDRAKNIQYF
TRBV5-8	NA	TRBD2	TRBJ2-1	TGTGCCAGCAGCACCCGCCCCCAGCGGGAGGGCCAGCAGTTCTTC	CASSTRPQREGQQFF
TRBV30	NA	NA	TRBJ1-4	TGTGCCTGGAGTGTTTCCGGGGATGAAAAACTGTTTTTT	CAWSVSGDEKLFF
TRBV19	NA	NA	TRBJ1-5	TGTGCCAGTCATCACGTCGGGGATTCCAGCAATCAGCCCCAGCATTTT	CASHHVGDSSNQPQHF
TRBV14	NA	NA	TRBJ1-2	TGTGCCAGCAGCCAAGATCGCGGGGGCCACTATGGCTACACCTTC	CASSQDRGGHYGYTF
TRBV29-1	NA	TRBD2	TRBJ2-7	TGCAGCGTAGATAATCCAACTAGCGGAGGCTACGAGCAGTACTTC	CSVDNPTSGGYEQYF